The rows below give T cell receptor beta chains drawn from one sample of a study of shared clonotypes between healthy human individuals. Method: immunoSEQ multiplex PCR; TCRdb's copy keeps in-frame clones and lacks some. The table records 550,000 to 650,000 clones, around 96% of them present only once. The sample taken for sequencing was naive CD8+ T cells sorted from blood. The receptors derive from a woman in her thirties in good health. Both conserved end residues are part of each CDR3. D genes are given only for firm matches. The size entry is marked missing in some rows and otherwise reads once, few, many or a size class.

V: TRBV12-2
J: TRBJ2-6
size: .
D: .
DNA: TGTGCAAGTCGCCCAAACCGGGACAGGATTCCTGGGGCCAACGTCCTGACTTTC
CDR3: CASRPNRDRIPGANVLTF

V: TRBV5-6
J: TRBJ1-2
size: .
D: .
DNA: TGTGCCAGCAGCCTAACAGAGATCTATGGCTACACCTTC
CDR3: CASSLTEIYGYTF

V: TRBV5-6
J: TRBJ1-2
size: .
D: .
DNA: TGTGCCAGCAGCTTGGAGGGGATCCCTCTCTATGGCTACACCTTC
CDR3: CASSLEGIPLYGYTF

V: TRBV6-1
J: TRBJ1-1
size: .
D: .
DNA: TGTGCCAGCAGTGAATCCGCGTGGAAGAACACTGAAGCTTTCTTT
CDR3: CASSESAWKNTEAFF

V: TRBV19
J: TRBJ2-7
size: .
D: .
DNA: TGTGCCAGTAGTAGTAAGACAGAATCCTACGAGCAGTACTTC
CDR3: CASSSKTESYEQYF

V: TRBV2
J: TRBJ1-1
size: .
D: .
DNA: TGTGCCAGCAGAGGCACTGAAGCTTTCTTT
CDR3: CASRGTEAFF

V: TRBV4-1
J: TRBJ2-2
size: .
D: .
DNA: TGCGCCAGCAGCCGCCAAACGTCGGGGGAAGAGGAGCTGTTTTTT
CDR3: CASSRQTSGEEELFF

V: TRBV16
J: TRBJ1-2
size: few
D: .
DNA: TGTGCCAGCAGCCAATCGGCAGGTGGGGATGGCTACACCTTC
CDR3: CASSQSAGGDGYTF

V: TRBV7-9
J: TRBJ2-1
size: .
D: TRBD1
DNA: TGTGCCAGCAGCTCCCGGACAGGAGCTTACAATGAGCAGTTCTTC
CDR3: CASSSRTGAYNEQFF

V: TRBV19
J: TRBJ2-1
size: .
D: TRBD2
DNA: TGTGCCAGTAGGGTAGCGGGAGTCTCCTACAATGAGCAGTTCTTC
CDR3: CASRVAGVSYNEQFF

V: TRBV30
J: TRBJ2-1
size: .
D: .
DNA: TGTGCCTGGAGGGAGGGTGGCTTCAATGAGCAGTTCTTC
CDR3: CAWREGGFNEQFF

V: TRBV4-1
J: TRBJ2-1
size: .
D: TRBD1
DNA: TGCGCCAGCAGCCAAGGCGCGGGACAGGTAGATGGTGAGCAGTTCTTC
CDR3: CASSQGAGQVDGEQFF

V: TRBV2
J: TRBJ1-1
size: .
D: .
DNA: TGTGCCAGCAGAACTACAGGGAACACTGAAGCTTTCTTT
CDR3: CASRTTGNTEAFF

V: TRBV9
J: TRBJ2-7
size: .
D: TRBD1
DNA: TGTGCCAGCAGCGCTGGGACAGCCTACGAGCAGTACTTC
CDR3: CASSAGTAYEQYF

V: TRBV6-5
J: TRBJ2-7
size: .
D: .
DNA: TGTGCCAGCAGTTTTGATAGAGCCTCCTACGAGCAGTACTTC
CDR3: CASSFDRASYEQYF

V: TRBV5-6
J: TRBJ1-1
size: .
D: .
DNA: TGTGCCAGCAGCTTTGGGGAAGCAGTCTCTGAAGCTTTCTTT
CDR3: CASSFGEAVSEAFF

V: TRBV19
J: TRBJ2-7
size: .
D: TRBD2
DNA: TGTGCCAGTGCCGATCCGGGACTAGCGATGTACGAGCAGTACTTC
CDR3: CASADPGLAMYEQYF

V: TRBV14
J: TRBJ2-2
size: once
D: .
DNA: TGTGCCAGCAGCCAGTTTCCCACCGGGGAGCTGTTTTTT
CDR3: CASSQFPTGELFF

V: TRBV7-3
J: TRBJ2-4
size: .
D: TRBD2
DNA: TGTGCCAGCAGCCCCGGACTAGGAGGCATTCAGTACTTC
CDR3: CASSPGLGGIQYF

V: TRBV13
J: TRBJ1-5
size: few
D: .
DNA: TGTGCCAGCAGCTTAGGTCGTTCGCACCAGCATTTT
CDR3: CASSLGRSHQHF

V: TRBV7-9
J: TRBJ1-5
size: .
D: .
DNA: TGTGCCAGCAGCCTAAAGGGGGGAAGCAATCAGCCCCAGCATTTT
CDR3: CASSLKGGSNQPQHF

V: TRBV28
J: TRBJ2-7
size: .
D: TRBD1
DNA: TGTGCCAGCGGGACAGGGGAGGACTACGAGCAGTACTTC
CDR3: CASGTGEDYEQYF

V: TRBV5-1
J: TRBJ2-7
size: .
D: TRBD2
DNA: TGCGCCAGCAGCTTGGAGGTGACTAGCGGCTACGAGCAGTACTTC
CDR3: CASSLEVTSGYEQYF

V: TRBV27
J: TRBJ2-7
size: .
D: .
DNA: TGTGCCAGCAGTTTAGCGGGAAGGAGCTACGAGCAGTACTTC
CDR3: CASSLAGRSYEQYF